This TCR beta chain was captured in a study of CD8+ T cells in alopecia areata. CDR1 and CDR2 (germline): SGDLS, YYNGEE. Trimming shortened V by 0 bases and J by 2 bases, and 12 bases separated the two germline ends. The CDR3 runs 15 residues. Sample treatment: oral pan-JAK inhibitor, 5-10 mg twice daily. This clone occurred a few times. Its specificity is unknown. It was cDNA, reverse transcribed from extracted RNA, that served as the sequencing template. Libraries were prepared by immunoSEQ multiplex PCR; TCRdb keeps only in-frame clonotypes and omits some of them. The sample shows about 210,000 clones, more than 45% of them seen only once. Study conclusions and caveats: Scalp sample data also include resident alphabeta T cells from normal skin.

The receptor was derived from a human donor with alopecia areata. The gene calls are TRBV9 and TRBJ2-7, with D hard to call. Specimen: CD4+ T cells sorted from blood, collected at week 4, from a patient treated with tofacitinib. The CDR3 region has the DNA TGTGCCAGCAGCGTAGGGGTAGGGTCGGCCTACGAGCAGTACTTC. Residues: CASSVGVGSAYEQYF.